The clone carrying this T cell receptor (beta chain) is classed as medium-sized. Its target is not known. The germline V gene encodes CDR1 SEHNR and CDR2 FQNEAQ (reference sequence). The CDR3 runs 16 residues. Deletions cut 4 bases from V and 1 base from J, with 14 bases between. MiXCR was run by TCRdb on the PCR reads, yielding one entry per CDR3 protein. The table lists approximately 30,000 distinct CDR3 sequences, under 60% of them singletons, with 5.5% in the top ten. Noted time point: late sampling 161 to 241 days after vaccination in a few convalescent patients. These data originate in a study of vaccination and CD4 T cells after COVID-19. Study-level results: Detection of a median around 84% of reactive clones in convalescent patients was confined to the period after vaccination.

The sequences come from CD4+ T cells from blood, collected about 7 months after SARS-CoV-2 vaccination. This TCR derives from a human donor who had recovered from COVID-19. The chain couples TRBV7-9 to TRBJ2-1; D unresolved. The CDR3 nucleotides read TGTGCCAGCAGCTCCTCGGACCCCGAATCCTACAATGAGCAGTTCTTC. It is translated as CASSSSDPESYNEQFF.